The 20 T cell receptor beta chains listed next were all sequenced from one sample in a study of neurological immune-mediated disorders. TCRdb passed the 5' RACE reads through MiXCR, listing each CDR3 protein once. The sample records 46,000 or so distinct CDR3 sequences, around 4% being singletons. The sequenced sample was PBMCs. The receptors shown here come from a woman in her sixties or seventies with multiple sclerosis.

This clonotype was found many times. The CDR3 coding sequence is TGCAGTGCTCCAGGACAGGGCAAACAAGAGACCCAGTACTTC. This gives the protein CSAPGQGKQETQYF. The chain has TRBV20-1 and TRBJ2-5; 8 nucleotides align to TRBD1. The CDR3 covers 14 residues. Germline values: CDR1 DFQATT, CDR2 SNEGSKA (reference sequence). V lost 5 bases and J lost 2; bases outside the gene matches: 7.

The table lists this clonotype with many counts. The rearrangement links TRBV5-1 to TRBJ1-1, with D perhaps TRBD1 (5 bases). The CDR3 runs 14 residues. Per germline, CDR1 SGHRS and CDR2 YFSETQ. Trimming shortened V by 0 bases and J by 5 bases, and 11 bases separated the two germline ends. As DNA, the CDR3 is TGCGCCAGCAGCTTGGATACAGGTCGGACTGAAGCTTTCTTT. Translation: CASSLDTGRTEAFF.

This clonotype came up a few times. The chain recombines TRBV20-1 with TRBJ1-6, with D tentatively TRBD1 (5 bases). Per the germline V gene, CDR1 is DFQATT and CDR2 is SNEGSKA (reference sequence). The CDR3 consists of 16 residues. The V end was cut by 2 bases, the J end by 7 bases, with 18 bases between. The CDR3 loop reads CSARPPRESANSPLHF. The DNA of the CDR3 is TGCAGTGCTAGACCGCCCAGGGAGTCCGCGAATTCACCCCTCCACTTT.

This clonotype occurred many times. This chain connects TRBV5-4 to TRBJ2-4, with D perhaps TRBD1 or TRBD2 (5 bases each). The germline CDR1 and CDR2 sequences are SGHNT and YYREEE (reference sequence). The CDR3 is 16 amino acids. V was pared by 3 bases and J by 1 base, with 14 bases between. CDR3 DNA sequence: TGTGCCAGCAGCTCCTATTCCGGGACGGCCAAAAACATTCAGTACTTC. Translated: CASSSYSGTAKNIQYF.

Many counts were recorded for this clonotype. This sequence joins TRBV7-2 and TRBJ2-3; TRBD2 matches 7 bases. V trimming: 4 bases; J trimming: 3 bases; junction bases outside the gene matches: 4. This CDR3 is built from 14 residues. Looked up from germline, CDR1 is SGHTA and CDR2 is FQGNSA. The CDR3 sequence is CASSWDSGTDTQYF. CDR3 DNA sequence: TGTGCCAGCAGCTGGGATAGCGGGACAGATACGCAGTATTTT.

This clonotype has at least ten counts. This rearrangement joins TRBV4-1 to TRBJ1-2; a possible D gene is TRBD1 (5 bases). CDR1 is MGHRA and CDR2 is YSYEKL in the germline V gene. V lost 0 bases, J lost 7 bases, and 15 bases lay in between. This CDR3 has 15 amino acids. Here the CDR3 reads CASSQEGLLLSGYTF. The CDR3 DNA reads TGCGCCAGCAGCCAAGAGGGGCTTCTCCTATCTGGCTACACCTTC.

This clonotype has only a few counts. The chain employs TRBV20-1 and TRBJ1-1; D might be TRBD1 (5 bases). The CDR3 spans 11 residues. Germline assignment: CDR1 DFQATT and CDR2 SNEGSKA (reference sequence). V was pared by 1 base and J by 7 bases, with 7 bases between. CDR3 coding DNA: TGCAGTGCTAGAGGCCAGGGTGAAGCTTTCTTT. Its translation is CSARGQGEAFF.

This clonotype was detected many times. The chain links TRBV5-1 to TRBJ2-2; 7 nucleotides agree with TRBD2. Trimming at V came to 2 bases and at J to 3 bases, leaving 1 base not matched to a gene. The germline V gene encodes CDR1 SGHRS and CDR2 YFSETQ. The CDR3 has 14 residues. The CDR3 DNA reads as TGCGCCAGCAGCTTCCTAGCGGACACCGGGGAGCTGTTTTTT. This gives the protein CASSFLADTGELFF.

Ten or more counts support this clonotype. The CDR3: CASRRTGEETQYF. CDR3 DNA: TGTGCCAGCAGACGGACAGGGGAAGAGACCCAGTACTTC. The chain is built from TRBV12-3 or TRBV12-4 and TRBJ2-5; 9 bases line up with TRBD1. The CDR3 length is 13 residues. The J segment lost 3 bases and the V segment lost 6 bases, leaving 2 bases of the junction unmatched.

This clonotype has a count of ten or more. The V gene is TRBV7-2, the J gene TRBJ1-2; D is ambiguous. V gave up 0 bases and J gave up 6 bases, with 11 bases separating them. This CDR3 region has 14 residues. In germline, CDR1 is SGHTA, CDR2 FQGNSA. As DNA, the CDR3 is TGTGCCAGCAGCTTAGCGTCCCGAAGGGATGGCTACACCTTC. Its protein product is CASSLASRRDGYTF.

There are a few counts of this clonotype. The genes are TRBV4-3 and TRBJ1-2; maybe TRBD1 (5 bases). This CDR3 has 17 residues. Germline CDR1 is LGHNA and CDR2 is YSLEER. Deletions cut 1 base from V and 0 bases from J, with 15 bases between. Here the CDR3 reads CASSQVPAGTANYGYTF. For the CDR3, the DNA is TGCGCCAGCAGCCAAGTTCCAGCCGGGACTGCTAACTATGGCTACACCTTC.

This chain connects TRBV6-2 or TRBV6-3 to TRBJ1-2, with a possible D match to TRBD1 (5 bases). CDR1 is MNHEY and CDR2 is SVGEGT in the germline V gene. V lost 2 bases, J lost 4 bases, and 8 bases lay in between. This CDR3 is built from 13 residues. The chain's CDR3 is CASSYRQPYGYTF. In DNA, the CDR3 is TGTGCCAGCAGTTACCGACAGCCCTATGGCTACACCTTC.

This clonotype was detected only a few times. The chain is built from TRBV7-2 and TRBJ2-3; a weak D match, TRBD2 (5 bases). Per germline, CDR1 SGHTA and CDR2 FQGNSA. The CDR3 runs to 14 residues. V was cut by 5 bases and J by 4 bases, with 13 bases left in between. The CDR3 is CASSPSYGADTQYF. The CDR3 DNA reads TGTGCCAGCAGCCCTAGCTACGGAGCAGATACGCAGTATTTT.

This clonotype was counted a few times. CDR3 bases: TGTGCCAGCAGCCATTCTACGGGGGTGGAGACCCAGTACTTC. Amino acid sequence: CASSHSTGVETQYF. V and J are TRBV14 and TRBJ2-5; weak D call: TRBD2 (6 bases). The CDR3 is made up of 14 amino acids. CDR1 is SGHDN, CDR2 FVKESK, per germline. With 3 bases removed from V and 5 bases from J, the gap between germline ends came to 13 bases.

For the CDR3, the DNA is TGCAGTGCTAGAGGTGGTAGCGGGGGGTATGGGGAGCTGTTTTTT. It codes for CSARGGSGGYGELFF. The chain has TRBV20-1 and TRBJ2-2; 10 bases are shared with TRBD2. V was pared by 1 base and J by 8 bases, with 7 bases of the junction left unmatched. The length of the CDR3 is 15 residues. Germline CDR1 DFQATT, CDR2 SNEGSKA (reference sequence).

Note on this clonotype: The junction does not match germline at one end; this may be a read error. This sequence joins TRBV7-7 and TRBJ2-3, with 8 bases matching TRBD1. The CDR3 loop spans 15 amino acids. CDR1 and CDR2 from the germline V gene are SSHAT and FNYEAQ (reference sequence). For the CDR3, the DNA is TGTGCTAGCAGCTTAGACGGGACAGGTGGAGATACGCAGTATTTT. Encoded protein: CASSLDGTGGDTQYF.

In its sample, this clonotype was seen many times. The chain is built from TRBV5-1 and TRBJ1-1, with D maybe TRBD1 (5 bases). With 1 base removed from V and 3 bases from J, the gap between germline ends came to 7 bases. Germline V CDR1 and CDR2: SGHRS, YFSETQ. CDR3 length equals 13 residues. The CDR3 spells CASSLWGDTEAFF. The CDR3, as DNA: TGCGCCAGCAGCTTGTGGGGGGACACTGAAGCTTTCTTT.

This clonotype was seen many times. The chain links TRBV10-3 to TRBJ2-3; 11 nucleotides line up with TRBD1. The CDR3 totals 14 residues. With V trimmed by 11 bases and J by 6 bases, 10 bases remained unmatched. Per the germline V gene, CDR1 is ENHRY and CDR2 is SYGVKD. CDR3 protein: CAAGQGALGDTQYF. The CDR3 DNA follows: TGTGCCGCCGGACAGGGGGCTCTCGGGGATACGCAGTATTTT.

This clonotype was seen a handful of times. This sequence joins TRBV10-2 and TRBJ1-2, with 8 nucleotides matching TRBD1. With 3 bases clipped from V and 7 bases from J, the junction kept 4 bases outside the gene matches. CDR1 WSHSY and CDR2 SAAADI come from the germline V gene. This CDR3 region has 13 residues. As DNA, the CDR3 is TGCGCCAGCAGTGACTTCGGGACAGGTGGCTACACCTTC. Protein: CASSDFGTGGYTF.

The chain has TRBV27 and TRBJ2-7; D unclear. The CDR3 runs 13 residues. V was clipped by 5 bases and J by 4 bases, with 12 bases between them. CDR1 and CDR2 from the germline V gene are MNHEY and SMNVEV (reference sequence). The CDR3 spells CASSGWVGYEQYF. DNA of the CDR3: TGTGCCAGCAGTGGTTGGGTAGGATACGAGCAGTACTTC.